This T cell receptor (beta chain) derives from a study of blood T cell repertoires in COVID-19. Overall study: Spain, Italy and the United States supplied samples that represented acute and convalescent COVID-19.

Clones were sequenced by immunoSEQ multiplex PCR, and TCRdb holds only the in-frame ones, with some missing. The sample lists a few hundred thousand clones, around 85% occurring once. This CDR3 contains 19 residues. Germline V gene sequence: CDR1 SNHLY, CDR2 FYNNEI. V lost 5 bases to trimming and J lost 0 bases; unmatched junction nucleotides: 9. The gene calls are TRBV2 and TRBJ2-3; 15 bases match TRBD2. The material sequenced was PBMCs or T cells enriched from blood (not recorded which). The TCR sequence derives from a man under 40 who had recovered from COVID-19. The CDR3 spells CASSQGLAGGRSSTDTQYF. CDR3 DNA sequence: TGTGCCAGCAGTCAGGGACTAGCGGGGGGAAGATCTAGCACAGATACGCAGTATTTT.